The 32 T cell receptor beta chains given below trace back to one sample, sequenced in a study of control samples from healthy donors and cancer patients (dated by TCRdb to about 2020). The library was produced with the immunoSEQ multiplex PCR assay. Drawn from immuneACCESS, this table holds only the in-frame rearrangements with V and J called that TCRdb kept. Clones are partly lost; checked studies trace under half to an unresolved V gene and leave the rest unexplained. The sample table records 100,000 to 150,000 clones; about 91% of these occur just once. The top ten constitute roughly 8.7% of the sample. Sequencing was carried out using blood. These receptors were collected from a man aged 18 to 35 in good health.

The J gene is TRBJ1-5, the V gene TRBV27; D gene unclear. V gave up 2 bases and J gave up 3 bases, with 8 bases separating them. The CDR3 sequence is 14 residues long. Per the germline V gene, CDR1 is MNHEY and CDR2 is SMNVEV (reference sequence). The CDR3 protein is CASSLQQYNQPQHF. CDR3 DNA sequence: TGTGCCAGCAGTTTACAACAGTACAATCAGCCCCAGCATTTT.

V gene TRBV2 combines with J gene TRBJ1-5; D remains ambiguous. The CDR3 spans 14 residues. CDR1 is SNHLY, CDR2 FYNNEI, per germline. V dropped 7 bases and J dropped 2 bases, with 12 bases sitting between them. CDR3 sequence: CASTLDTGNQPQHF. The CDR3 DNA follows: TGTGCCAGCACGTTAGACACTGGCAATCAGCCCCAGCATTTT. The full variable domain, completed using reference TRBV2 and TRBJ1-5, is EPEVTQTPSHQVTQMGQEVILRCVPISNHLYFYWYRQILGQKVEFLVSFYNNEISEKSEIFDDQFSVERPDGSNFTLKIRSTKLEDSAMYFCASTLDTGNQPQHFGDGTRLSIL.

The chain has TRBV2 and TRBJ2-6; tentative D call: TRBD1 (6 bases). Deletions cut 6 bases from V and 3 bases from J, with 15 bases between. Looked up from germline, CDR1 is SNHLY and CDR2 is FYNNEI. The CDR3 is 16 residues long. The CDR3 here is CASRVTGKDGANVLTF. The CDR3 nucleotides are TGTGCCAGCAGAGTCACAGGGAAAGATGGGGCCAACGTCCTGACTTTC. Full variable domain (missing parts from reference TRBV2 and TRBJ2-6): EPEVTQTPSHQVTQMGQEVILRCVPISNHLYFYWYRQILGQKVEFLVSFYNNEISEKSEIFDDQFSVERPDGSNFTLKIRSTKLEDSAMYFCASRVTGKDGANVLTFGAGSRLTVL.

The chain has TRBV6-1 and TRBJ1-4; D is perhaps TRBD1 (5 bases). The CDR3 totals 15 residues. CDR1 and CDR2 from the germline V gene are MNHNS and SASEGT. Trimming shortened V by 1 base and J by 8 bases, and 14 bases separated the two germline ends. CDR3 coding DNA: TGTGCCAGCAGTGAAGGTGATGGGGGAGGGGAAAAACTGTTTTTT. This sequence encodes CASSEGDGGGEKLFF.

The rearrangement joins TRBV12-5 to TRBJ2-6; D possibly corresponds to TRBD1 (6 bases). The CDR3 spans 19 residues. V lost 2 bases, J lost 0 bases, and 17 bases lay in between. Germline CDR1 is LGHNT and CDR2 is FRNRAP. The DNA of the CDR3 is TGTGCTAGTGGTTTGTTTCCGGGACAAGCCCTCTCTGGGGCCAACGTCCTGACTTTC. This encodes CASGLFPGQALSGANVLTF.

The chain has TRBV19 and TRBJ1-2; TRBD1 matches at 7 bases. Germline loops: CDR1 LNHDA, CDR2 SQIVND (reference sequence). The V segment lost 3 bases and the J segment 4 bases; nucleotides outside the gene matches: 20. CDR3 length: 19 amino acids. In nucleotides, the CDR3 is TGTGCCAGTAGTATGAGGGGGCTCCGGGACAGCGTTCGTGGCTATGGCTACACCTTC. Translation gives CASSMRGLRDSVRGYGYTF. Combining the CDR3 with reference TRBV19 and TRBJ1-2 gives the whole variable domain DGGITQSPKYLFRKEGQNVTLSCEQNLNHDAMYWYRQDPGQGLRLIYYSQIVNDFQKGDIAEGYSVSREKKESFPLTVTSAQKNPTAFYLCASSMRGLRDSVRGYGYTFGSGTRLTVV.

The V gene is TRBV18, the J gene TRBJ1-2; no clear D gene. The CDR3 spans 13 residues. Trimming stripped 3 bases from V and 6 bases from J, with 11 bases between. The germline V gene encodes CDR1 KGHSH and CDR2 LQKENI. The CDR3 DNA is TGTGCCAGCTCACCCCAGGACCCGCATGGCTACACCTTC. This gives the protein CASSPQDPHGYTF.

The chain couples TRBV11-3 to TRBJ2-4; 8 bases match TRBD1. V gave up 3 bases and J gave up 9 bases; unmatched junction bases: 10. Germline-derived CDR1 and CDR2 are SGHNT and YENEEA. The CDR3 extends over 15 amino acids. The CDR3 coding sequence is TGTGCCAGCAGCTTGGGACAGACAGGGGTCGGCATTCAGTACTTC. Translated, it gives CASSLGQTGVGIQYF. Full variable domain (remainder filled in from reference TRBV11-3 and TRBJ2-4): EAGVVQSPRYKIIEKKQPVAFWCNPISGHNTLYWYLQNLGQGPELLIRYENEEAVDDSQLPKDRFSAERLKGVDSTLKIQPAELGDSAVYLCASSLGQTGVGIQYFGAGTRLSVL.

The chain carries TRBV6-1 and TRBJ1-6; D may be TRBD1 (5 bases). The CDR3 loop spans 15 amino acids. The V and J ends lost 1 base and 9 bases respectively, with 13 bases between them. The germline V gene encodes CDR1 MNHNS and CDR2 SASEGT. The CDR3 region is CASSEGDRLGSPLHF. The CDR3 bases are TGTGCCAGCAGTGAAGGAGACAGATTAGGTTCACCCCTCCACTTT.

This chain joins TRBV4-1 and TRBJ1-2; 7 nucleotides agree with TRBD1. This CDR3 contains 18 residues. With V trimmed by 2 bases and J by 8 bases, 20 bases remained unmatched. Germline V gives CDR1 MGHRA, CDR2 YSYEKL. The CDR3 here is CASSQFSRDSSSQGGYTF. The DNA of the CDR3 is TGCGCCAGCAGCCAATTTTCCCGGGACAGCTCGTCCCAGGGAGGCTACACCTTC.

The V and J genes are TRBV2 and TRBJ2-1; possible D gene TRBD1, 6 bases. Trimming took off 7 bases at V and 9 bases at J, with 22 bases between the two ends. The CDR3 sequence is 15 residues long. Germline V CDR1 and CDR2: SNHLY, FYNNEI. CDR3 in DNA: TGTGCCAGCAAACTCGGGACAAACCAAGGTATTGAGCAGTTCTTC. It encodes CASKLGTNQGIEQFF.

The rearrangement links TRBV19 to TRBJ1-4; 7 bases align to TRBD1. The CDR3 runs to 14 residues. CDR1 is LNHDA and CDR2 is SQIVND in the germline V gene (reference sequence). Trimming at V came to 5 bases and at J to 4 bases, leaving 4 bases not matched to a gene. The DNA of the CDR3 is TGTGCCAGTAGTTCCTGGGACAGTAATGAAAAACTGTTTTTT. This sequence encodes CASSSWDSNEKLFF.

The rearrangement joins TRBV5-1 to TRBJ2-7; TRBD1 matches 7 bases. Per germline, CDR1 SGHRS and CDR2 YFSETQ. The CDR3 totals 16 residues. J was trimmed by 0 bases and V by 4 bases; bases with no gene match: 10. CDR3 protein: CASSLTGPSSSYEQYF. DNA of the CDR3: TGCGCCAGCAGCCTGACAGGGCCCTCGAGCTCCTACGAGCAGTACTTC.

The chain joins TRBV3-1 (or the pseudogene TRBV3-2) to TRBJ1-2; unclear D gene. The CDR3 has 13 residues. V gave up 4 bases and J gave up 8 bases, with 14 bases separating them. The germline V gene has CDR1 LGHDT and CDR2 YNNKEL (reference sequence). The CDR3 region is CASSPAGLRGYTF. The CDR3 DNA reads as TGTGCCAGCAGCCCCGCAGGCCTTAGGGGCTACACCTTC.

V is TRBV4-1 and J is TRBJ1-1, with D unclear. The CDR3 consists of 14 residues. Germline V gene data show CDR1 as MGHRA and CDR2 as YSYEKL. Between the trimmed V and J ends, which lost 3 bases and 4 bases, there was a span of 12 bases. The CDR3 spells CASSHPLGSTEAFF. CDR3 DNA: TGCGCCAGCAGCCACCCTCTAGGGAGCACTGAAGCTTTCTTT.

The gene calls are TRBV29-1 and TRBJ2-3; D not certain. This CDR3 is built from 14 residues. Germline V gene lookup returns CDR1 SQVTM and CDR2 ANQGSEA. The V end lost 1 base, the J end lost 2 bases, and 10 bases lay between the germline ends. CDR3 amino acids: CSVEGQVITDTQYF. DNA of the CDR3: TGCAGCGTTGAAGGGCAGGTCATCACAGATACGCAGTATTTT.

J is TRBJ2-5 and V is TRBV5-1; D is undetermined. V was shortened by 0 bases and J by 3 bases, with 9 bases between the two germline ends. The CDR3 runs to 14 residues. Germline loops: CDR1 SGHRS, CDR2 YFSETQ. The CDR3, as DNA: TGCGCCAGCAGCTTGGGAACCGGCAAAGAGACCCAGTACTTC. Protein sequence: CASSLGTGKETQYF.

The J gene is TRBJ2-3, the V gene TRBV7-3, with D unresolved. The CDR3 loop spans 14 amino acids. Germline-derived CDR1 and CDR2 are SGHTA and FQGTGA. With 2 bases removed from V and 2 bases from J, the gap between germline ends came to 8 bases. For the CDR3, the DNA is TGTGCCAGCAGCTTAGACGGTTTCACAGATACGCAGTATTTT. Its translation: CASSLDGFTDTQYF.

The genes are TRBV7-6 and TRBJ1-4; weak D call: TRBD1 (6 bases). This CDR3 has 16 residues. Germline V gene data show CDR1 as SGHVS and CDR2 as FNYEAQ. Between the trimmed V and J ends, which lost 5 bases and 0 bases, there was a span of 13 bases. The CDR3 region is CASSLRTEATNEKLFF. The CDR3 DNA sequence: TGTGCCAGCAGCCTTCGGACAGAGGCAACTAATGAAAAACTGTTTTTT.

The chain employs TRBV7-2 and TRBJ1-2; the match to TRBD1 covers 10 bases. J gave up 7 bases and V 5 bases, and 10 bases lay outside the gene matches. The germline V gene encodes CDR1 SGHTA and CDR2 FQGNSA. This CDR3 region has 15 residues. CDR3 nucleotides: TGTGCCAGCAGCGGACGACAGGGGGCCTCGGCTGGCTACACCTTC. Protein: CASSGRQGASAGYTF.

V and J are TRBV5-1 and TRBJ2-1; 9 positions agree with TRBD1. The germline gives CDR1 SGHRS, CDR2 YFSETQ. This CDR3 is 15 amino acids long. With 4 bases clipped from V and 8 bases from J, the junction kept 10 bases outside the gene matches. The CDR3 spells CASSEPGTGSDEQFF. The CDR3 coding sequence is TGCGCCAGCAGCGAGCCAGGGACAGGGTCTGATGAGCAGTTCTTC. Full variable domain (remainder filled in from reference TRBV5-1 and TRBJ2-1): KAGVTQTPRYLIKTRGQQVTLSCSPISGHRSVSWYQQTPGQGLQFLFEYFSETQRNKGNFPGRFSGRQFSNSRSEMNVSTLELGDSALYLCASSEPGTGSDEQFFGPGTRLTVL.

The chain has TRBV2 and TRBJ2-3; D ambiguous. Per the germline V gene, CDR1 is SNHLY and CDR2 is FYNNEI. This CDR3 is 11 amino acids long. Trimming stripped 5 bases from V and 6 bases from J, with 6 bases between. The CDR3, as DNA: TGTGCCAGCAGTCTAATTGATACGCAGTATTTT. It yields the protein CASSLIDTQYF. Complete variable domain (other parts from reference TRBV2 and TRBJ2-3): EPEVTQTPSHQVTQMGQEVILRCVPISNHLYFYWYRQILGQKVEFLVSFYNNEISEKSEIFDDQFSVERPDGSNFTLKIRSTKLEDSAMYFCASSLIDTQYFGPGTRLTVL.

In the case of this clone: Additional DNA sequences in this sample encode the identical CDR3. V is TRBV19 and J is TRBJ1-4; 8 nucleotides align to TRBD1. The CDR3 is 15 amino acids. Germline loops: CDR1 LNHDA, CDR2 SQIVND (reference sequence). The J segment lost 8 bases and the V segment lost 5 bases, leaving 10 bases of the junction unmatched. CDR3 in amino acids: CASSPQGARGEKLFF. The CDR3, as DNA: TGTGCCAGTAGTCCTCAGGGGGCCAGAGGAGAAAAACTGTTTTTT.

This sequence joins TRBV12-3 or TRBV12-4 and TRBJ1-1, with D unclear. The germline V and J ends were trimmed by 0 bases and 0 bases, with 2 bases remaining between them. The CDR3 covers 13 residues. In DNA, the CDR3 is TGTGCCAGCAGTTTAGCTCTGAACACTGAAGCTTTCTTT. Translation: CASSLALNTEAFF.

The rearrangement joins TRBV9 to TRBJ2-3; no clear D gene. Trimming took off 0 bases at V and 9 bases at J, with 8 bases between the two ends. There are 12 residues in the CDR3. In germline, CDR1 is SGDLS, CDR2 YYNGEE. The chain's CDR3 is CASSVVSDTQYF. Here the CDR3 DNA reads TGTGCCAGCAGCGTAGTCAGCGACACGCAGTATTTT. Full variable domain (missing parts from reference TRBV9 and TRBJ2-3): DSGVTQTPKHLITATGQRVTLRCSPRSGDLSVYWYQQSLDQGLQFLIQYYNGEERAKGNILERFSAQQFPDLHSELNLSSLELGDSALYFCASSVVSDTQYFGPGTRLTVL.

The gene calls are TRBV5-1 and TRBJ2-1; D is tentatively TRBD1 or TRBD2 (5 bases each). The CDR3 is made up of 16 amino acids. V lost 3 bases to trimming and J lost 0 bases, with 13 bases between them. Germline-derived CDR1 and CDR2 are SGHRS and YFSETQ. This CDR3 is CASSSGRGDSYNEQFF. In nucleotides, the CDR3 is TGCGCCAGCAGCTCCGGAAGAGGGGACTCCTACAATGAGCAGTTCTTC. Variable domain in full (rest from reference TRBV5-1 and TRBJ2-1): KAGVTQTPRYLIKTRGQQVTLSCSPISGHRSVSWYQQTPGQGLQFLFEYFSETQRNKGNFPGRFSGRQFSNSRSEMNVSTLELGDSALYLCASSSGRGDSYNEQFFGPGTRLTVL.

The chain carries TRBV5-5 and TRBJ2-7; D is tentatively TRBD1 or TRBD2 (6 bases each). With 5 bases removed from V and 1 base from J, the gap between germline ends came to 16 bases. The CDR3 extends over 15 amino acids. Per the germline V gene, CDR1 is SGHKS and CDR2 is YYEKEE (reference sequence). CDR3 DNA: TGTGCCAGCAGTCTCGACGGAGGGGGGTCCTACGAGCAGTACTTC. It encodes CASSLDGGGSYEQYF.

V is TRBV29-1 and J is TRBJ2-1, with TRBD1 matching over 8 bases. The CDR3 extends over 13 amino acids. Germline V CDR1 and CDR2: SQVTM, ANQGSEA. Trimming at V came to 2 bases and at J to 6 bases, leaving 3 bases not matched to a gene. The CDR3 DNA sequence: TGCAGCGTTGAACGGGACAGGCCCAATGAGCAGTTCTTC. Translation: CSVERDRPNEQFF.

The J gene is TRBJ1-1, the V gene TRBV12-3 or TRBV12-4, with D tentatively TRBD1 (5 bases). Trimming removed 4 bases from V and 5 bases from J, with 11 bases in between. The CDR3 covers 13 residues. As DNA, the CDR3 is TGTGCCAGCAGTTACGGGGCAAGGACTGAAGCTTTCTTT. Its translation is CASSYGARTEAFF.

J is TRBJ2-7 and V is TRBV5-1, with 9 bases matching TRBD1. CDR3 length equals 14 residues. V was clipped by 4 bases and J by 6 bases; unmatched bases: 8. Germline CDR1 SGHRS, CDR2 YFSETQ. The CDR3 nucleotides are TGCGCCAGCAGCCCCCGGGACAGGGTACGCGAGCAGTACTTC. This sequence encodes CASSPRDRVREQYF.

The chain links TRBV9 to TRBJ1-5; 8 positions match TRBD1. This CDR3 spans 15 amino acids. The germline V gene encodes CDR1 SGDLS and CDR2 YYNGEE. V lost 1 base to trimming and J lost 3 bases; unmatched junction nucleotides: 3. The CDR3 loop is CASSVSGGPNQPQHF. In nucleotides, the CDR3 is TGTGCCAGCAGCGTATCAGGGGGCCCCAATCAGCCCCAGCATTTT.

The CDR3 DNA reads TGTGCCAGCAGCTTCGCTTACAGGGGATCGGCTAACTATGGCTACACCTTC. Encoded protein: CASSFAYRGSANYGYTF. The J gene is TRBJ1-2, the V gene TRBV5-6; 7 bases fit TRBD1. This CDR3 spans 17 amino acids. The germline V gene has CDR1 SGHDT and CDR2 YYEEEE. Trimming cost V 2 bases and J 0 bases; bases outside gene matches: 10.